This passage covers 8 T cell receptor beta chains from one sample sequenced in a study of T cell responses to AZD1222 COVID-19 vaccine. Sequenced by immunoSEQ multiplex PCR; TCRdb stores in-frame clones only, minus some. The sample yields around 99,000 clones, around 90% seen once. The sample consisted of peripheral blood, taken on day 0 of AZD1222 vaccination. The source is an adult in good health.

V gene TRBV11-2 combines with J gene TRBJ2-5, with TRBD1 matching over 7 bases. J was trimmed by 5 bases and V by 5 bases; bases with no gene match: 17. Germline CDR1 is SGHAT and CDR2 is FQNNGV. The CDR3 covers 17 residues. CDR3 in DNA: TGTGCCAGCAGCATCCGGCTAAAGACAGGGTTGCGGGAGACCCAGTACTTC. It yields the protein CASSIRLKTGLRETQYF. Supplemented by reference TRBV11-2 and TRBJ2-5, the full variable domain reads EAGVAQSPRYKIIEKRQSVAFWCNPISGHATLYWYQQILGQGPKLLIQFQNNGVVDDSQLPKDRFSAERLKGVDSTLKIQPAKLEDSAVYLCASSIRLKTGLRETQYFGPGTRLLVL.

The rearrangement uses TRBV3-1 (or the pseudogene TRBV3-2) and TRBJ2-3; perhaps TRBD1 as D (6 bases). The ends were cut back, 4 bases at V and 3 bases at J, with 20 bases in the middle. The CDR3 totals 17 residues. In germline, CDR1 is LGHDT, CDR2 YNNKEL (reference sequence). The CDR3 is CASSPHTDRPRTDTQYF. The CDR3 DNA reads TGTGCCAGCAGCCCTCATACCGACAGGCCACGGACAGATACGCAGTATTTT.

The gene calls are TRBV19 and TRBJ2-3, with D possibly matching TRBD2 (6 bases). V lost 7 bases, J lost 2 bases, and 10 bases lay in between. Germline CDR1 reads LNHDA; CDR2 reads SQIVND (reference sequence). CDR3 length: 13 residues. The CDR3 is CASTRGLTDTQYF. As DNA, the CDR3 is TGTGCCAGTACGCGGGGACTCACAGATACGCAGTATTTT. Together with reference TRBV19 and TRBJ2-3, the CDR3 gives the full variable domain: DGGITQSPKYLFRKEGQNVTLSCEQNLNHDAMYWYRQDPGQGLRLIYYSQIVNDFQKGDIAEGYSVSREKKESFPLTVTSAQKNPTAFYLCASTRGLTDTQYFGPGTRLTVL.

The chain joins TRBV30 to TRBJ2-1, with D unresolved. Trimming removed 7 bases from V and 6 bases from J, with 1 base in between. The CDR3 has 8 residues. Germline V gives CDR1 GTSNPN, CDR2 SVGIG (reference sequence). Here the CDR3 DNA reads TGTGCCTCCAATGAGCAGTTCTTC. Its protein product is CASNEQFF.

V is TRBV11-3 and J is TRBJ2-5; D possibly matches TRBD1 or TRBD2 (5 bases each). CDR3 length: 12 amino acids. Trimming pared 4 bases from V and 7 bases from J, leaving 10 bases between. The germline V gene has CDR1 SGHNT and CDR2 YENEEA. The CDR3 sequence is CASSSFGGTQYF. The CDR3 nucleotides are TGTGCCAGCAGCTCCTTTGGGGGGACCCAGTACTTC.

V usage is TRBV5-1 and J usage is TRBJ1-2; weak D call: TRBD1 (6 bases). This CDR3 is 13 amino acids long. Trimming cost V 1 base and J 8 bases, with 12 bases left between them. The germline gives CDR1 SGHRS, CDR2 YFSETQ. Here the CDR3 reads CASSLSGEEGYTF. In DNA, the CDR3 is TGCGCCAGCAGCTTGTCAGGGGAGGAAGGCTACACCTTC.

The rearrangement links TRBV5-5 to TRBJ2-5; D is unclear. The germline V and J ends were trimmed by 4 bases and 0 bases, with 10 bases remaining between them. The CDR3 runs 14 residues. Germline V lookup: CDR1 SGHKS, CDR2 YYEKEE (reference sequence). CDR3 sequence (DNA): TGTGCCAGCAGCCGTGTTTGGGACCAAGAGACCCAGTACTTC. It translates to CASSRVWDQETQYF.

In DNA form, the CDR3 reads TGTGCCAGTAGTCTGCGATCGGAAGAGACCCAGTACTTC. Residues: CASSLRSEETQYF. This chain joins TRBV19 and TRBJ2-5, with D unclear. The CDR3 runs to 13 residues. Germline V gene lookup returns CDR1 LNHDA and CDR2 SQIVND (reference sequence). Trimming shortened V by 5 bases and J by 3 bases, and 10 bases separated the two germline ends.